The 18 T cell receptor beta chains presented below share a single source sample, sequenced in a study of cytomegalovirus exposure and HLA in healthy donors. The PCR ran on 60 Vbeta and 13 Jbeta primers. Method: immunoSEQ multiplex PCR; TCRdb's copy keeps in-frame clones and lacks some. The table gives fewer than 100,000 clones; the top ten clones make up 0.45% to 0.7% of it. Sequencing was carried out using PBMCs. These receptors all come from a man in his fifties or sixties in good health and CMV-seronegative.

The chain is built from TRBV7-9 and TRBJ1-6; unclear D gene. Per the germline V gene, CDR1 is SEHNR and CDR2 is FQNEAQ (reference sequence). V was cut by 3 bases and J by 3 bases, with 12 bases left in between. The CDR3 totals 16 residues. DNA of the CDR3: TGTGCCAGCAGCTTCGGGGAGAGGAACTATAATTCACCCCTCCACTTT. It yields the protein CASSFGERNYNSPLHF.

This sequence joins TRBV9 and TRBJ1-1; the D gene is possibly TRBD1 (5 bases). CDR1 is SGDLS and CDR2 is YYNGEE in the germline V gene. Trimming shortened V by 4 bases and J by 3 bases, and 7 bases separated the two germline ends. The CDR3 runs 12 residues. The CDR3 DNA is TGTGCCAGCAGCACACAGGACACTGAAGCTTTCTTT. Protein product: CASSTQDTEAFF.

The rearrangement links TRBV15 to TRBJ2-7; 7 nucleotides match TRBD1. V gave up 3 bases and J gave up 3 bases; unmatched junction bases: 8. The CDR3 totals 15 residues. The germline CDR1 and CDR2 sequences are LNHNV and YYDKDF (reference sequence). CDR3 sequence: CATSSTGASLYEQYF. CDR3 sequence (DNA): TGTGCCACCAGCAGTACAGGGGCTTCCCTCTACGAGCAGTACTTC. Supplemented by reference TRBV15 and TRBJ2-7, the full variable domain reads DAMVIQNPRYQVTQFGKPVTLSCSQTLNHNVMYWYQQKSSQAPKLLFHYYDKDFNNEADTPDNFQSRRPNTSFCFLDIRSPGLGDTAMYLCATSSTGASLYEQYFGPGTRLTVT.

CDR3 sequence (DNA): TGTGCCACCAGGCTAGAGAGGTACTCTGGAAACACCATATATTTT. Translating gives CATRLERYSGNTIYF. This sequence joins TRBV6-1 and TRBJ1-3, with unresolved D. The CDR3 runs 15 residues. Germline CDR1 and CDR2: MNHNS and SASEGT. V was shortened by 10 bases and J by 0 bases, with 16 bases between the two germline ends.

V usage is TRBV13 and J usage is TRBJ2-5, with a possible D match to TRBD2 (7 bases). This CDR3 contains 15 residues. Trimming cost V 5 bases and J 5 bases, with 18 bases left between them. CDR1 PRHDT and CDR2 FYEKMQ come from the germline V gene (reference sequence). The DNA of the CDR3 is TGTGCCAGCAGCCTGTGGGGGGGGCCGTATGAGACCCAGTACTTC. As protein: CASSLWGGPYETQYF.

CDR3 amino acids: CASSVERGKDTGELFF. The DNA for the CDR3 is TGTGCCAGCAGCGTAGAGCGGGGGAAGGACACCGGGGAGCTGTTTTTT. The chain combines TRBV9 with TRBJ2-2; 8 positions agree with TRBD2. CDR1 is SGDLS and CDR2 is YYNGEE in the germline V gene. V trimming: 0 bases; J trimming: 3 bases; junction bases outside the gene matches: 4. CDR3 size: 16 residues.

The chain joins TRBV27 to TRBJ1-1; a possible D gene is TRBD1 (5 bases). The germline V and J ends were trimmed by 7 bases and 0 bases, with 9 bases remaining between them. From germline, CDR1 is MNHEY and CDR2 SMNVEV (reference sequence). This CDR3 region has 13 residues. The CDR3 region has the DNA TGTGCCAGCAAGCGGGGGATGAACACTGAAGCTTTCTTT. Translated: CASKRGMNTEAFF.

The rearrangement links TRBV7-9 to TRBJ2-2; D might be TRBD1 (6 bases). Germline CDR1 SEHNR, CDR2 FQNEAQ (reference sequence). V was shortened by 3 bases and J by 4 bases, with 12 bases between the two germline ends. The CDR3 spans 15 residues. CDR3 in DNA: TGTGCCAGCAGCTTCTGGACAGATGCCACCGGGGAGCTGTTTTTT. It specifies CASSFWTDATGELFF.

The chain carries TRBV19 and TRBJ1-6, with 7 bases matching TRBD1. Germline V gene data show CDR1 as LNHDA and CDR2 as SQIVND (reference sequence). The CDR3 runs to 15 residues. Germline trimming cut 5 bases from V and 9 bases from J; bases unmatched to any gene: 10. CDR3 amino acids: CASSATGTVTSPLHF. The DNA for the CDR3 is TGTGCCAGTAGTGCAACCGGGACAGTCACTTCACCCCTCCACTTT. Using reference TRBV19 and TRBJ1-6 for the parts outside the CDR3, the full variable domain is DGGITQSPKYLFRKEGQNVTLSCEQNLNHDAMYWYRQDPGQGLRLIYYSQIVNDFQKGDIAEGYSVSREKKESFPLTVTSAQKNPTAFYLCASSATGTVTSPLHFGNGTRLTVT.

J is TRBJ1-1 and V is TRBV2; D might be TRBD1 (5 bases). CDR3 length: 14 amino acids. Trimming took 3 bases from V and 3 from J, leaving 11 bases between them. The germline CDR1 and CDR2 sequences are SNHLY and FYNNEI. As DNA, the CDR3 is TGTGCCAGCAGTGAGCAGGGAGGATACACTGAAGCTTTCTTT. Translation: CASSEQGGYTEAFF.

The chain is built from TRBV6-6 and TRBJ2-7; 7 bases line up with TRBD1. Looked up from germline, CDR1 is MNHNY and CDR2 is SVGAGI (reference sequence). The junction had 2 bases not matched to a gene; V was cut back by 0 bases and J by 3 bases. The CDR3 contains 14 residues. This CDR3 is CASSYSRQGYEQYF. The DNA for the CDR3 is TGTGCCAGCAGTTACTCGAGACAGGGCTACGAGCAGTACTTC.

The J gene is TRBJ2-3, the V gene TRBV6-5, with D uncertain. CDR3 length: 15 residues. With 0 bases removed from V and 1 base from J, the gap between germline ends came to 8 bases. The germline V gene has CDR1 MNHEY and CDR2 SVGAGI. The CDR3 sequence is CASSYSNFRTDTQYF. CDR3 DNA: TGTGCCAGCAGTTACTCGAACTTTCGCACAGATACGCAGTATTTT.

This rearrangement joins TRBV2 to TRBJ2-3; 9 bases fit TRBD1. The germline gives CDR1 SNHLY, CDR2 FYNNEI. This CDR3 comprises 15 residues. With 1 base clipped from V and 4 bases from J, the junction kept 3 bases outside the gene matches. CDR3 sequence reads: CASSEGTGGPDTQYF. DNA of the CDR3: TGTGCCAGCAGTGAAGGTACAGGGGGCCCAGATACGCAGTATTTT.

This chain uses TRBV7-9 with TRBJ1-2; TRBD1 aligns across 7 bases. This CDR3 is built from 16 residues. Germline V gives CDR1 SEHNR, CDR2 FQNEAQ (reference sequence). V trimming: 3 bases; J trimming: 2 bases; junction bases outside the gene matches: 9. CDR3 protein: CASSFPMTGTNYGYTF. CDR3 in DNA: TGTGCCAGCAGCTTTCCTATGACAGGGACAAACTATGGCTACACCTTC.

This chain links TRBV5-6 with TRBJ1-2; D is undetermined. Trimming left V 0 bases short and J 2 bases short, with 8 bases between. The CDR3 has 14 amino acids. The germline CDR1 and CDR2 sequences are SGHDT and YYEEEE. The CDR3 nucleotides read TGTGCCAGCAGCTTGGGTGTAGCGAACTATGGCTACACCTTC. Translating it yields CASSLGVANYGYTF.

The V and J genes are TRBV5-1 and TRBJ1-2; tentatively, D is TRBD1 (5 bases). Germline-derived CDR1 and CDR2 are SGHRS and YFSETQ. The V and J ends lost 4 bases and 2 bases respectively, with 12 bases between them. This CDR3 spans 14 amino acids. In DNA, the CDR3 is TGCGCCAGCAGCCCCCAGGGCGCCAACTATGGCTACACCTTC. Its translation is CASSPQGANYGYTF.

The chain uses TRBV7-9 and TRBJ2-5, with a weak D call TRBD1 (6 bases). Trimming pared 1 base from V and 5 bases from J, leaving 14 bases between. CDR3 length: 15 amino acids. CDR1 is SEHNR and CDR2 is FQNEAQ in the germline V gene (reference sequence). The CDR3 DNA is TGTGCCAGCAGCTTAGGCACCGACCAGGGGGAGACCCAGTACTTC. This sequence encodes CASSLGTDQGETQYF.

As regards this clone: At one of its ends the junction is not consistent with the germline gene, which may arise from a read error. V usage is TRBV7-7 and J usage is TRBJ2-7; 13 bases map to TRBD2. Germline lookup yields CDR1 SSHAT and CDR2 FNYEAQ (reference sequence). The CDR3 totals 16 residues. This CDR3 reads CASSMGLAGSLGEQYF. The DNA for the CDR3 is TGTGCTAGCAGCATGGGACTAGCGGGATCCCTCGGCGAGCAGTACTTC.